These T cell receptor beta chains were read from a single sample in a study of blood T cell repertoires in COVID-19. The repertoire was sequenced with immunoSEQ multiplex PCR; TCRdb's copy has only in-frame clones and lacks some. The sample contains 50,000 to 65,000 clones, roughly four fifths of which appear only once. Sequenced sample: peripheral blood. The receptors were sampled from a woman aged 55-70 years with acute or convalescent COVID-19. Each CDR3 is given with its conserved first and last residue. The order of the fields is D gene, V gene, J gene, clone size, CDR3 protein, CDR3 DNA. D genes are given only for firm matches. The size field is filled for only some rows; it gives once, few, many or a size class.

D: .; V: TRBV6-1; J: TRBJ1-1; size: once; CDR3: CATHRGAGTEAFF; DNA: TGTGCCACCCACCGGGGGGCCGGCACTGAAGCTTTCTTT
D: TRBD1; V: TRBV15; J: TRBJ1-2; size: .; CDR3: CATSREGTGGLKNHTF; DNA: TGTGCCACCAGCAGGGAAGGGACAGGGGGTCTTAAGAACCACACCTTC
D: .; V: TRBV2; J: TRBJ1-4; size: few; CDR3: CASSARAQTNEKLFF; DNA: TGTGCCAGCAGTGCGAGGGCTCAGACTAATGAAAAACTGTTTTTT
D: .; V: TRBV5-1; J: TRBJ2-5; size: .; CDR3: CASSLQDGRETQYF; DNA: TGCGCCAGCAGCTTACAGGATGGGCGAGAGACCCAGTACTTC
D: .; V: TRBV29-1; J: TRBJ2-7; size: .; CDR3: CSVRLSYEQYF; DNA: TGCAGCGTTCGGTTATCCTACGAGCAGTACTTC
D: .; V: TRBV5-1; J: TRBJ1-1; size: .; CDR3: CASSLVTAEGEAFF; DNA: TGCGCCAGCAGCTTGGTAACGGCGGAGGGTGAAGCTTTCTTT
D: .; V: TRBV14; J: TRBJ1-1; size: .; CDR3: CASSQERLVFF; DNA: TGTGCCAGCAGCCAAGAGAGGCTAGTTTTCTTT
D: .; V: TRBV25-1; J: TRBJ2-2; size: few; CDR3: CASTEPGHGGSGELFF; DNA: TGTGCCAGCACCGAGCCGGGACACGGAGGATCCGGGGAGCTGTTTTTT
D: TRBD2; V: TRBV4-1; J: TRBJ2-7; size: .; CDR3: CASSQVTTSGYEQYF; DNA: TGCGCCAGCAGCCAAGTAACGACTAGCGGCTACGAGCAGTACTTC
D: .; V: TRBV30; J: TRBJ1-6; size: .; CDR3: CAWRFGGGRTSYNSPLHF; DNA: TGTGCCTGGAGGTTCGGGGGAGGAAGGACCTCCTATAATTCACCCCTCCACTTT
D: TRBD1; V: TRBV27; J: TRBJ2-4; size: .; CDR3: CASSPDDRGAKNIQYF; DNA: TGTGCCAGCAGTCCCGACGACAGGGGGGCCAAAAACATTCAGTACTTC
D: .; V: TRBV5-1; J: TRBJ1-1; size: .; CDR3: CASSLSGQRTEAFF; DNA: TGCGCCAGCAGCTTATCCGGACAGCGCACTGAAGCTTTCTTT
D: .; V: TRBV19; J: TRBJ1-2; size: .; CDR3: CAGHAVGYGYTF; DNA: TGTGCCGGACATGCCGTGGGCTATGGCTACACCTTC
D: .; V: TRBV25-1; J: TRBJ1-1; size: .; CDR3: CASSTSVAEAFF; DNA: .
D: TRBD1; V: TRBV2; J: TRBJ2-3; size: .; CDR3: CASVGQGWGDTQYF; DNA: TGTGCCAGCGTAGGACAGGGGTGGGGAGATACGCAGTATTTT
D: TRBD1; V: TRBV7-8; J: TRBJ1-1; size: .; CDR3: CASSRTGGRTEAFF; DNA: TGTGCCAGCAGCCGAACAGGGGGCCGGACTGAAGCTTTCTTT
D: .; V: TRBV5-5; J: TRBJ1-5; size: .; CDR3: CASGNGVVDQPQHF; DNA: TGTGCCAGCGGTAACGGGGTAGTCGATCAGCCCCAGCATTTT
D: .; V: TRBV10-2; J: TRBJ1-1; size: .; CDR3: CASRGPNTEAFF; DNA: TGCGCCAGCAGGGGGCCAAACACTGAAGCTTTCTTT
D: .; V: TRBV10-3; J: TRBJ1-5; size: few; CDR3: CAISDRQEPQHF; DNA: TGTGCCATCAGTGACAGACAAGAGCCCCAGCATTTT
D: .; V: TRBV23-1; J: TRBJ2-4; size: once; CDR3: CASSQSGGTVLAKNIQYF; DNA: TGCGCCAGCAGTCAATCAGGGGGGACAGTTCTAGCCAAAAACATTCAGTACTTC